This paragraph reports one T cell receptor (beta chain). What it recognizes is unknown. Donors each provided ten milliliters of peripheral blood. The data were taken from a study of blood T cells in healthy people across ages. Study findings and constraints: Estimated diversity that came from one million T cells was considered an underestimate. Naive CD4+ cells and diversity were both higher in long-lived donors than in aged donors.

PCR was performed a second time for about 7 to 11 cycles using a sample-barcoded 5' primer and a J-beta primer mix. The template-switch adaptor, which had 12 random nucleotides, put a tag on each cDNA molecule. In TCRdb, the 5' RACE reads were re-called with MiXCR into one record per CDR3 protein. The table records around 750,000 distinct CDR3 sequences, less than 70% of them present only once. J was trimmed by 7 bases and V by 7 bases; bases with no gene match: 4. The CDR3 consists of 13 residues. In germline, CDR1 is SNHLY, CDR2 FYNNEI. This receptor was identified in a man of 80 years or more in good health. The gene calls are TRBV2 and TRBJ1-6, with TRBD1 matching 7 bases. The sample taken for sequencing was blood. As DNA, the CDR3 is TGTGCCAGCACCGGGACAGAAAATTCACCCCTCCACTTT. It specifies CASTGTENSPLHF.